The entry below gives a single TCR beta chain sequence along with its context. Its recognized antigen is unknown. Base qualities were left out, and no much larger clone turns up one base away. CDR1 and CDR2 are read off the germline V gene as SGHRS and YFSETQ. The CDR3 measures 16 amino acids from cysteine to phenylalanine. Only the CDR3 region is kept as DNA, spanning 48 bases read in frame from base 1. Unmatched junction bases come to 16, with V trimmed by 0 bases and J by 11 bases. This entry comes from a study of blood T cells in healthy people across ages (dated by TCRdb to between 2015 and 2016). For the study in its entirety: In model experiments, roughly one uniquely barcoded TCR beta cDNA molecule per two T cells was captured by template switching. Donors of different ages were randomly distributed across sequencing lanes to avoid experimental bias. Using deep sequencing normalized with unique cDNA molecular identifiers, the study measured how TCR beta repertoire diversity changes with age. The study analyzed two additional independent replicas of 1 million unique cDNA reads from the same blood draw for two donors, one aged 18 to 29 and one aged 80 or older. Four age groups were formed from the donors: young (average approximately 15 years), middle-aged (around 40), aged (roughly 59) and long-lived (around 80).

The full study reports these points: The CMV infection status of donors was not known, potentially confounding age-related changes in expanded clonotypes. Estimates of total diversity from one million sequenced T cells were regarded as lower bounds and underestimates. Conclusive comparison of naive and antigen-experienced compartments was prevented by the profiling of bulk unsorted PBMCs. A strong correlation was found between observed TCR beta diversity and the percentage of naive T cells measured by flow cytometry. Compared with the aged group, the long-lived group had more naive CD4+ T cells, fewer expanded clones and increased TCR diversity, suggesting age selection. Observed TCR beta diversity per million T cells fell roughly linearly with age, and a significant reduction was already apparent by age about 38.

The donors were roughly 40 Caucasian individuals from Russia, aged 6 to 90 years, who were systemically healthy. Roughly 9.5 milliliters of peripheral blood were drawn from each donor into EDTA-treated Vacutainer tubes. PBMCs were isolated by Ficoll-Paque density-gradient centrifugation, with at least 7 million obtained per sample. Total RNA, at least 5 micrograms per sample, was extracted from PBMCs with Trizol reagent. Naive CD45RAhigh/CD27high T cell percentages were measured by flow cytometry on a PBMC aliquot from every donor. Receptors were amplified or captured by 5' RACE. The sequencer listed for this sample is Illumina HiSeq 2500. The second PCR ran for roughly 7 to 12 cycles and used a J-beta primer mix along with a sample-barcoded 5' primer. A unique molecular identifier was introduced onto each TCR beta cDNA molecule by a template-switch 5' adaptor carrying 12 random nucleotides. Each sample yielded at least 2.5 million CDR3-containing paired-end reads. All of the RNA was converted into first-strand cDNA using the Mint cDNA synthesis kit, with a TRBC-specific oligonucleotide serving as the primer. After uracil-DNA glycosylase treatment, a first 18-cycle PCR used universal primers M1SS and BC2_uni_R on all cDNA. In the paper's pipeline: For normalization, 1 million high-quality reads were randomly selected from each sample, with every read carrying a distinct molecular identifier. Instead of being binned into consensus sequences, reads with shared molecular identifiers were discarded. MiTCR, with a Q25 quality threshold and the strictest error-elimination algorithm, was used for CDR3 identification, clonotype clustering and error correction. A nonparametric unseen species model with Euler transformation was used to estimate a lower bound on total TCR beta diversity. In TCRdb, the public reads were trimmed at Q25 with fastp and aligned with MiXCR, with productive beta chains retained. Rows are unified per CDR3 protein, each entry keeping the most common DNA and genes. The V and J calls come from TCRdb's annotation, not from the publication. This sample gives approximately 770,000 distinct CDR3 sequences in total; about 62% of them show up just once. The biggest ten clones account for about 20% of the sample.

This TCR was recovered from a man aged 30-40 years in good health. Here the chain combines TRBV5-1 and TRBJ2-5, with 7 junctional bases fitting TRBD1. The sequenced material came from blood. The CDR3 is CASSLEAQGMSNEQYF. The bases are TGCGCCAGCAGCTTGGAAGCACAGGGGATGAGCAATGAGCAGTACTTC. Outside the CDR3, residues come from the reference TRBV5-1 and TRBJ2-5 proteins, so the full variable domain is: KAGVTQTPRYLIKTRGQQVTLSCSPISGHRSVSWYQQTPGQGLQFLFEYFSETQRNKGNFPGRFSGRQFSNSRSEMNVSTLELGDSALYLCASSLEAQGMSNEQYFGPGTRLLVL.